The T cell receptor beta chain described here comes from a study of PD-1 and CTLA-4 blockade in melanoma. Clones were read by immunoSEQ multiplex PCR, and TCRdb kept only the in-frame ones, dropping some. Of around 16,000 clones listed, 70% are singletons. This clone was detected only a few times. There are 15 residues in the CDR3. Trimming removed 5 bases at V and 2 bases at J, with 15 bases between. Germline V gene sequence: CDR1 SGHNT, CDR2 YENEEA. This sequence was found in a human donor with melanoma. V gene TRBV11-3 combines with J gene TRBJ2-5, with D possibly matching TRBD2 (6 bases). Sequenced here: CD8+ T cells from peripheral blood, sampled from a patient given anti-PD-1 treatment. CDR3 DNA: TGTGCCAGCAGCAGGCGGATGGGGACTCAAGAGACCCAGTACTTC. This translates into CASSRRMGTQETQYF.